The clone carrying this T cell receptor (beta chain) was counted at least ten times. In patients aged 18 to 65, hyperthyroidism was newly diagnosed, with duration under 2 months. Lactation, pregnancy, other autoimmune disease or uncontrolled infection led to exclusion of patients. The CDR3 regions of TCR beta were amplified from RNA transcripts. Initially, a first-round RT-PCR of the TCR CDR3 employed the HTBI primer set. MiXCR was run by TCRdb on the multiplex PCR reads, yielding one entry per CDR3 protein. This repertoire shows 90,000 to 120,000 distinct CDR3 sequences, about 17% found once; its top ten account for under 45%. These data originate in a study of T cells in Graves' hyperthyroidism and ophthalmopathy. The CDR3 contains 16 residues. The V gene's germline CDR1 is MDHEN and CDR2 SYDVKM. The V end lost 2 bases, the J end lost 0 bases, and 12 bases lay between the germline ends.

The specimen was blood. This chain links TRBV28 with TRBJ2-3; D not resolved. The receptor's source is a woman aged 50 to 60 with Graves' hyperthyroidism. This CDR3 reads CASSLGVSLSTDTQYF. CDR3 sequence (DNA): TGTGCCAGCAGTTTAGGAGTCAGCCTCAGCACAGATACGCAGTATTTT. The full variable domain, with the rest looked up from reference TRBV28 and TRBJ2-3, is DVKVTQSSRYLVKRTGEKVFLECVQDMDHENMFWYRQDPGLGLRLIYFSYDVKMKEKGDIPEGYSVSREKKERFSLILESASTNQTSMYLCASSLGVSLSTDTQYFGPGTRLTVL.